The 25 T cell receptor beta chains in this list originate from one sample, sequenced in a study of metastatic and nonmetastatic thyroid tumors (dated by TCRdb to the early 2020s). The library came from PCR. The data were produced on an Illumina HiSeq 4000. In TCRdb, the public reads were trimmed at Q25 with fastp and aligned with MiXCR, with productive beta chains retained. The sample profile shows over 20,000 clones; 11% of them were found once. Jointly, the top ten make up roughly 8% of the sample. Before undergoing thyroid surgery, none of the patients had been given any kind of treatment. The sample taken for sequencing was blood. The source of these receptors is a female donor with papillary thyroid cancer or a benign thyroid nodule (not recorded which). Some clones in this sample may be carry-over from other donors' samples.

The chain uses TRBV6-4 and TRBJ2-1; 7 bases line up with TRBD1. The germline CDR1 and CDR2 sequences are MRHNA and SNTAGT. After removal of 0 bases from V and 15 bases from J, the junction contained 11 bases not matched to a gene. The CDR3 is 14 residues long. CDR3 loop: CASSDSVDRWRRFF. The CDR3 DNA is TGTGCCAGCAGTGACTCGGTGGACAGGTGGCGAAGGTTCTTC.

This clone came up many times. The chain couples TRBV7-9 to TRBJ2-5; TRBD2 agrees at 8 bases. Germline V gives CDR1 SEHNR, CDR2 FQNEAQ (reference sequence). CDR3 length equals 12 residues. The V and J ends lost 8 bases and 4 bases, in that order; junction bases with no gene match: 3. For the CDR3, the DNA is TGTGCCAGCCGGCGGGGGGTAGAGACCCAGTACTTC. Translated: CASRRGVETQYF.

Points on this clone: Compared with germline, one end of the junction differs, possibly owing to a read error. The gene calls are TRBV12-3 or TRBV12-4 and TRBJ2-5, with D perhaps being TRBD1 or TRBD2 (5 bases each). This CDR3 comprises 17 residues. This CDR3 reads CASRPPLSITKGETQYF. CDR3 DNA: TGTGCCAGCAGGCCGCCGTTGTCCATTACCAAAGGGGAGACACAGTACTTC.

There are a few counts of this clone. CDR3 sequence reads: CASSAWTSGSSTDTQYF. The CDR3 DNA reads TGTGCCAGCAGTGCCTGGACTAGCGGATCTAGCACAGATACGCAGTATTTT. The chain links TRBV6-1 to TRBJ2-3; 10 positions match TRBD2. CDR1 is MNHNS, CDR2 SASEGT, per germline. The CDR3 totals 17 residues. V gave up 4 bases and J gave up 0 bases; unmatched junction bases: 7.

This clone was recorded many times. The rearrangement links TRBV28 to TRBJ2-3; maybe TRBD1 (6 bases). CDR1 MDHEN and CDR2 SYDVKM come from the germline V gene. Between the trimmed V and J ends, which lost 3 bases and 1 base, there was a span of 14 bases. The CDR3 is 16 amino acids. CDR3 in DNA: TGTGCCAGCAGTTTCCTACAGGGTGCGGGCACAGATACGCAGTATTTT. Translating gives CASSFLQGAGTDTQYF.

Within the sample, this clone is medium-sized. CDR3 DNA sequence: TGTGCCAGCAGCCCCTCGGACAGGGTTGAGCAGTTCTTC. It codes for CASSPSDRVEQFF. This chain uses TRBV28 with TRBJ2-1; TRBD1 matches at 8 bases. This CDR3 comprises 13 residues. The germline gives CDR1 MDHEN, CDR2 SYDVKM. The trim removed 6 bases at V and 9 bases at J, leaving 7 bases unmatched. The full variable domain, in which reference TRBV28 and TRBJ2-1 provide the parts outside the CDR3, is DVKVTQSSRYLVKRTGEKVFLECVQDMDHENMFWYRQDPGLGLRLIYFSYDVKMKEKGDIPEGYSVSREKKERFSLILESASTNQTSMYLCASSPSDRVEQFFGPGTRLTVL.

Relative to its sample, this clone is medium-sized (0.01 to 0.1%). This chain uses TRBV6-2 or TRBV6-3 with TRBJ2-7; 8 positions match TRBD1. CDR3 length: 14 amino acids. V shed 6 bases, J shed 2 bases, and the junction held 6 bases outside the gene matches. From germline, CDR1 is MNHEY and CDR2 SVGEGT. The CDR3 nucleotides are TGTGCCAGCAGATTCGGACAGGGACCCTACGAGCAGTACTTC. Translated, it gives CASRFGQGPYEQYF.

This clone was recorded at least ten times. The chain uses TRBV20-1 and TRBJ1-5; D remains ambiguous. V was clipped by 5 bases and J by 7 bases, with 15 bases between them. This CDR3 is 13 amino acids long. Germline CDR1 DFQATT, CDR2 SNEGSKA (reference sequence). The CDR3 sequence is CSASDLSLQPQHF. The CDR3 DNA reads as TGCAGTGCTTCGGACCTGTCGTTGCAGCCCCAGCATTTT.

The chain joins TRBV2 to TRBJ2-5; either TRBD1 or TRBD2 may supply D (6 bases each). CDR1 is SNHLY, CDR2 FYNNEI, per germline. The CDR3 runs to 16 residues. Trimming pared 1 base from V and 8 bases from J, leaving 20 bases between. The CDR3 DNA follows: TGTGCCAGCAGTGAAGGTCGGGGGCATGGGTGGGGTACCCAGTACTTC. It codes for CASSEGRGHGWGTQYF.

The chain is built from TRBV10-1 and TRBJ2-1; the D is unclear. Germline lookup yields CDR1 WNHNN and CDR2 SYGVQD (reference sequence). This CDR3 comprises 15 residues. Trimming pared 4 bases from V and 7 bases from J, leaving 17 bases between. The CDR3 protein is CASSGGSVGTNEQFF. CDR3 DNA sequence: TGCGCCAGCAGTGGGGGAAGCGTTGGTACTAATGAGCAGTTCTTC.

By its share, this clone is medium-sized. The chain uses TRBV27 and TRBJ2-7; 9 nucleotides match TRBD1. This CDR3 region has 14 residues. The V and J ends lost 6 bases and 2 bases, in that order; junction bases with no gene match: 5. Germline V lookup: CDR1 MNHEY, CDR2 SMNVEV (reference sequence). CDR3 amino acids: CASRKYRGPYEQYF. As DNA, the CDR3 is TGTGCCAGCAGAAAATACAGGGGGCCCTACGAGCAGTACTTC.

This clone was seen ten or more times. The gene calls are TRBV3-1 and TRBJ2-1, with D perhaps matching TRBD2 (6 bases). In germline, CDR1 is LGHDT, CDR2 YNNKEL (reference sequence). Between the trimmed V and J ends, which lost 0 bases and 7 bases, there was a span of 13 bases. This CDR3 has 15 residues. CDR3 sequence reads: CASSQDSEGRNEQFF. CDR3 nucleotide sequence: TGTGCCAGCAGCCAAGATAGCGAGGGGAGGAATGAGCAGTTCTTC.

The V call is TRBV14, the J call TRBJ2-4, with no clear D. CDR3 length: 14 amino acids. Per germline, CDR1 SGHDN and CDR2 FVKESK. V was trimmed by 0 bases and J by 1 base, leaving 4 bases between them. The CDR3 sequence is CASSQDRAKNIQYF. As DNA, the CDR3 is TGTGCCAGCAGCCAAGACAGGGCCAAAAACATTCAGTACTTC.

Comments on this clone: A much larger clone lies a single base off, so this may be a read error. The V gene is TRBV9, the J gene TRBJ1-5; D uncertain. Germline-derived CDR1 and CDR2 are SGDLS and YYNGEE. Trimming took 4 bases from V and 6 from J, leaving 11 bases between them. CDR3 length: 13 residues. The DNA for the CDR3 is TGTGCCAGCAGCCTTACTGTGGGTCAGCCCCAGCATTTT. This codes for CASSLTVGQPQHF.

This clone showed up many times. The V and J genes are TRBV10-3 and TRBJ2-7, with D perhaps matching TRBD1 or TRBD2 (5 bases each). Germline CDR1 reads ENHRY; CDR2 reads SYGVKD. V lost 3 bases, J lost 0 bases, and 12 bases lay in between. The CDR3 extends over 15 amino acids. The CDR3 protein is CAISDPGLTSYEQYF. The CDR3 DNA reads TGTGCCATCAGTGACCCGGGGCTAACCTCCTACGAGCAGTACTTC.

This clone was recorded many times. CDR3 loop: CASSLKPNTIYF. The DNA of the CDR3 is TGTGCCAGCAGTTTAAAGCCGAACACCATATATTTT. The chain carries TRBV12-3 or TRBV12-4 and TRBJ1-3, with D hard to call. Trimming pared 2 bases from V and 7 bases from J, leaving 6 bases between. This CDR3 region has 12 residues.

Many counts were recorded for this clone. This chain uses TRBV5-1 with TRBJ2-3; 8 positions match TRBD1. Per germline, CDR1 SGHRS and CDR2 YFSETQ. The J segment lost 8 bases and the V segment lost 2 bases, leaving 7 bases of the junction unmatched. The CDR3 consists of 14 residues. The CDR3 coding sequence is TGCGCCAGCAGCTTATCCTCTGACAGGGGTACGCAGTATTTT. Protein sequence: CASSLSSDRGTQYF.

This clone has more than one count but fewer than ten. The chain combines TRBV12-3 or TRBV12-4 with TRBJ2-5; D is undetermined. The CDR3 contains 16 residues. Trimming pared 9 bases from V and 0 bases from J, leaving 20 bases between. CDR3 DNA: TGTGCCAGTTCTCTTAGGGCTAAAGAGTACCAAGAGACCCAGTACTTC. Protein sequence: CASSLRAKEYQETQYF.

The chain has TRBV5-4 and TRBJ2-7, with TRBD1 matching over 8 bases. Germline-derived CDR1 and CDR2 are SGHNT and YYREEE (reference sequence). Unmatched junction bases numbered 10, after V lost 4 bases and J lost 4 bases. This CDR3 is 15 amino acids long. Here the CDR3 DNA reads TGTGCCAGCAGCCCCGTCTCAGGGGGCAGATACGAGCAGTACTTC. It is translated as CASSPVSGGRYEQYF.

This clone qualifies as medium-sized. This rearrangement joins TRBV6-2 or TRBV6-3 to TRBJ2-3, with no clear D. Trimming took off 5 bases at V and 6 bases at J, with 15 bases between the two ends. The CDR3 consists of 14 residues. From germline, CDR1 is MNHEY and CDR2 SVGEGT. CDR3 sequence: CASSRGDSADTQYF. CDR3 coding DNA: TGTGCCAGCAGTCGAGGCGATTCGGCGGATACGCAGTATTTT.

The sample holds many counts of this clone. The chain is built from TRBV10-3 and TRBJ1-2; possibly TRBD1 for D (6 bases). Per the germline V gene, CDR1 is ENHRY and CDR2 is SYGVKD. The CDR3 length is 14 residues. V lost 0 bases, J lost 7 bases, and 12 bases lay in between. CDR3 sequence: CAISESGGALGYTF. CDR3 sequence (DNA): TGTGCCATCAGTGAGTCGGGGGGGGCACTTGGCTACACCTTC.

Sample share makes this clone medium-sized. This chain connects TRBV6-1 to TRBJ2-7, with TRBD1 matching over 10 bases. J lost 4 bases, V lost 0 bases, and 6 bases had no gene match. Germline lookup yields CDR1 MNHNS and CDR2 SASEGT. CDR3 size: 16 residues. In DNA form, the CDR3 reads TGTGCCAGCAGTGAAGCGAGCGGACAGGGGGTATACGAGCAGTACTTC. This sequence encodes CASSEASGQGVYEQYF.

This clone was detected ten times or more. The V gene is TRBV20-1, the J gene TRBJ2-2, with a weak D call TRBD2 (6 bases). With 2 bases removed from V and 2 bases from J, the gap between germline ends came to 9 bases. This CDR3 has 14 amino acids. The germline V gene encodes CDR1 DFQATT and CDR2 SNEGSKA (reference sequence). The CDR3 nucleotides read TGCAGTGCTAGAAGAGCGGGTAACACCGGGGAGCTGTTTTTT. This translates into CSARRAGNTGELFF.

This clone was seen a handful of times. A much larger clone differs from this one at a single base, so this may be a read error. The genes are TRBV7-9 and TRBJ2-5; 8 nucleotides line up with TRBD2. The trim removed 3 bases at V and 4 bases at J, leaving 10 bases unmatched. The germline V gene has CDR1 SEHNR and CDR2 FQNEAQ (reference sequence). The CDR3 is 16 amino acids. This chain's CDR3 is CASSLVQPAGVETQYF. In DNA, the CDR3 is TGTGCCAGCAGCTTGGTCCAGCCAGCGGGAGTAGAGACCCAGTACTTC.

This clone was detected a few times. A much larger clone differs from this one at a single base, so this may be a read error. This chain uses TRBV7-3 with TRBJ2-1; 7 nucleotides match TRBD1. The length of the CDR3 is 13 residues. The germline CDR1 and CDR2 sequences are SGHTA and FQGTGA. In DNA form, the CDR3 reads TGTGCCAGCAGCCCCGCAGGGGGTAATGAGCAGCTCTTC. Its translation is CASSPAGGNEQLF.